A selection of T cell receptor beta chains follows, all from one sample in a study of vaccination and CD4 T cells after COVID-19. Their target antigens are unknown. MiXCR, run by TCRdb on the PCR reads, gives a single entry per CDR3 protein. The repertoire includes 9,500 to 10,000 distinct CDR3 sequences, approximately 48% of them detected once, and 20% sits in the top ten. Source material: CD4+ T cells from blood, cultured in vitro. Every receptor here comes from a human donor who had recovered from COVID-19. The CDR3 runs from the conserved cysteine through the conserved F or W. The D gene is left open where the match is weak. Clone size is given for some rows only: seen once, a few or many times, or a class if the clone is expanded.

CDR3	DNA	D	length	V	J	size
CASSHADREAQPQHF	TGTGCCAGCAGCCATGCGGACAGGGAGGCTCAGCCCCAGCATTTT	TRBD1	15	TRBV4-2	TRBJ1-5	few
CASSPQTQGLRGYTF	TGCGCCAGCAGCCCGCAAACTCAGGGCTTGCGGGGCTACACCTTC	.	15	TRBV5-1	TRBJ1-2	.
CASSPSGQREAGELFF	TGTGCCAGCAGCCCTTCTGGGCAGCGTGAGGCCGGGGAGCTGTTTTTT	.	16	TRBV7-9	TRBJ2-2	.
CASSRLQETQYF	TGTGCCAGCAGCCGTCTGCAGGAGACCCAGTACTTC	.	12	TRBV7-2	TRBJ2-5	few
CASSGAGGNHNEQFF	TGTGCCAGCAGCGGAGCGGGGGGGAACCACAATGAGCAGTTCTTC	TRBD2	15	TRBV5-4	TRBJ2-1	.
CASSSDPTNEKLFF	TGTGCCAGCAGTTCGGACCCCACTAATGAAAAACTGTTTTTT	.	14	TRBV6-5	TRBJ1-4	few
CASSLRRPGEGSYEQYF	TGTGCCAGCAGTTTAAGGCGGCCAGGAGAAGGCTCCTACGAGCAGTACTTC	.	17	TRBV27	TRBJ2-7	.
CASSFFAGEVADTQYF	TGTGCCAGCAGCTTTTTTGCGGGAGAGGTGGCAGATACGCAGTATTTT	TRBD2	16	TRBV11-3	TRBJ2-3	.
CASSYPPVETQYF	TGTGCCAGCAGTTACCCCCCTGTGGAGACCCAGTACTTC	.	13	TRBV6-5	TRBJ2-5	few
CASSPGLAVYEQYF	TGTGCCAGCAGCCCCGGACTAGCGGTCTACGAGCAGTACTTC	TRBD2	14	TRBV7-6	TRBJ2-7	.
CASRITGGRGAEAFF	TGTGCCAGCAGAATTACAGGGGGCAGAGGCGCTGAAGCTTTCTTT	TRBD1	15	TRBV6-2/TRBV6-3	TRBJ1-1	.
CATSDVAGGTGELFF	TGTGCCACCAGTGATGTCGCGGGAGGAACCGGGGAGCTGTTTTTT	TRBD2	15	TRBV24-1	TRBJ2-2	few
CASSERYTEAFF	TGTGCCAGCAGTGAGAGGTACACTGAAGCTTTCTTT	.	12	TRBV25-1	TRBJ1-1	.
CSSGRQETQYF	TGCAGTTCTGGACGGCAAGAGACCCAGTACTTC	.	11	TRBV20-1	TRBJ2-5	few
CASSLDLTGQGLEKLFF	TGTGCCAGCAGCTTAGATCTCACGGGACAGGGACTTGAAAAACTGTTTTTT	TRBD1	17	TRBV11-3	TRBJ1-4	.
CSATRQGRQETQYF	TGCAGTGCTACCAGACAGGGGCGCCAAGAGACCCAGTACTTC	TRBD1	14	TRBV20-1	TRBJ2-5	.